This TCR beta chain was documented in a study of T-cell reconstitution after alpha-beta-depleted transplantation in children. Unique molecular identifiers were used to barcode this TCRbeta library. A single record per CDR3 protein comes from TCRdb applying MiXCR to the PCR reads. The repertoire holds 25,000 to 30,000 distinct CDR3 sequences, with under 8% as singletons. The CDR3 spans 14 residues. Germline values: CDR1 MNHEY, CDR2 SMNVEV (reference sequence). V lost 11 bases, J lost 11 bases, and 28 bases lay in between. This receptor was taken from a male patient under 18 who had a stem cell transplant for acute myeloid leukemia, so the T cells may come from the graft donor. The rearrangement uses TRBV27 and TRBJ2-7; D gene ambiguous. The material was PBMCs, mostly from graft donor cells, obtained 180 days after TCRalphabeta/CD19-depleted stem cell transplant. The CDR3 is CAFSFRASDPREYF. The CDR3 DNA follows: TGTGCCTTCAGTTTCCGTGCATCCGATCCAAGGGAGTACTTC.